This TCR beta chain was captured by sequencing in a study of identical twins. Study-level results: The conclusions drew on cross-sectional statistical analysis instead of tracking the same donors. Out-of-frame alpha sequences shared by twins were enriched for low generation probability.

In the case of this clonotype: The antigen is unknown.

The CDR3 consists of 13 residues. The V gene's germline CDR1 is KGHDR and CDR2 SFDVKD. The germline V and J ends were trimmed by 4 bases and 4 bases, with 10 bases remaining between them. Unique molecular identifiers were in the cDNA, with template-switch universal primer binding. Each CDR3 protein gets one entry after TCRdb re-called the 5' RACE reads with MiXCR. In the table there are 460,000 or so distinct CDR3 sequences, 12% to 15% of which are singletons. These data also formed part of another study, on yellow fever vaccine responses in identical twins.

The chain is built from TRBV24-1 and TRBJ2-7; D is unresolved. This clonotype was obtained from a woman aged 18-29 years in good health. The specimen sequenced was CD4+ T cells sorted from blood. CDR3 sequence: CATSDLDGYEQYF. The CDR3 DNA is TGTGCCACCAGTGACCTGGACGGTTACGAGCAGTACTTC.